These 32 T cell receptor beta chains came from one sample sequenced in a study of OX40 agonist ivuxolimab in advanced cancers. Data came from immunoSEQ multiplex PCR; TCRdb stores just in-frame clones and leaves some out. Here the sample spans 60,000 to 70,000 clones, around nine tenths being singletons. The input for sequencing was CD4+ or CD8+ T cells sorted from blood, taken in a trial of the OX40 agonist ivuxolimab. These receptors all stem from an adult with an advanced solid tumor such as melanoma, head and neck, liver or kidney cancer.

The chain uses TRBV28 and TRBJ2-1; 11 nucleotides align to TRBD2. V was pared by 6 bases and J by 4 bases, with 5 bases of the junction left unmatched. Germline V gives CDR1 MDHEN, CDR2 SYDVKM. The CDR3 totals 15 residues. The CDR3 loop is CASRRLAGRYNEQFF. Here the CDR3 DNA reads TGTGCCAGCAGAAGACTAGCGGGAAGATACAATGAGCAGTTCTTC.

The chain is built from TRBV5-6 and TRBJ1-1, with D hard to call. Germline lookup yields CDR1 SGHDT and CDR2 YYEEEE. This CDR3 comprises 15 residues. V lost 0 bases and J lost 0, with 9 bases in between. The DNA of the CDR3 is TGTGCCAGCAGCTTGGGTGCGGTTTTGAACACTGAAGCTTTCTTT. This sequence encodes CASSLGAVLNTEAFF.

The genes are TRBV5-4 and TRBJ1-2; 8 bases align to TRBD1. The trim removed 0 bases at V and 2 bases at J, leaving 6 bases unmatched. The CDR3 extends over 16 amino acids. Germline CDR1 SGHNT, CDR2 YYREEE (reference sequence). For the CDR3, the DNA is TGTGCCAGCAGCTTGGCGGCAGGGGGCCTAAACTATGGCTACACCTTC. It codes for CASSLAAGGLNYGYTF.

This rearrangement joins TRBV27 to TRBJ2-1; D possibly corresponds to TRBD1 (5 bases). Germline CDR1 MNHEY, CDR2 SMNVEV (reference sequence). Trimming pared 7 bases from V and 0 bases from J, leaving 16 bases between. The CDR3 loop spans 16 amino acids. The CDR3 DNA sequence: TGTGCCAGCAAGGGGTCGGGCGCTAGCTCCTACAATGAGCAGTTCTTC. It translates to CASKGSGASSYNEQFF.

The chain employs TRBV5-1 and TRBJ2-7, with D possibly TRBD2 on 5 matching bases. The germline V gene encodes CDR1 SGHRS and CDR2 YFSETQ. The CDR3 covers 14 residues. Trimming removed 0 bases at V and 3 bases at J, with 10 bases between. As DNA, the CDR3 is TGCGCCAGCAGCTTGGCCCGGGATCTCTACGAGCAGTACTTC. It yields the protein CASSLARDLYEQYF.

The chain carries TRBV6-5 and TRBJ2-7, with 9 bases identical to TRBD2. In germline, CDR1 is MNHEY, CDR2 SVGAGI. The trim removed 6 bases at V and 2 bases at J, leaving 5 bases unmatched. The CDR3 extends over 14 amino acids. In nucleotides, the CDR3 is TGTGCCAGCAGATGGACTAGCGCTCCCTACGAGCAGTACTTC. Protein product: CASRWTSAPYEQYF.

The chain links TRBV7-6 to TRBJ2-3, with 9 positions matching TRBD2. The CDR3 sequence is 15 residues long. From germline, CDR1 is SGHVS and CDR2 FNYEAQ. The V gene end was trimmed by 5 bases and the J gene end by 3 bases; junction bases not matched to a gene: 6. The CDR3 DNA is TGTGCCAGCAGCCCGGGACTAGCCTTGACAGATACGCAGTATTTT. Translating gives CASSPGLALTDTQYF.

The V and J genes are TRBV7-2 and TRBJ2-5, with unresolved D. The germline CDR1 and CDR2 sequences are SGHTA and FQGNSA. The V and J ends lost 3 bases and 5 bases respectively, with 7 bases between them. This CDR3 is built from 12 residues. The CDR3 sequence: CASSLGMETQYF. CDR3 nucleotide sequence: TGTGCCAGCAGCTTGGGGATGGAGACCCAGTACTTC.

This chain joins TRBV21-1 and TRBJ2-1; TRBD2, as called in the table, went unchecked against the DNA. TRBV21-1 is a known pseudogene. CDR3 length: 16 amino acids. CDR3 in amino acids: CASSKADRDPYNEQFF. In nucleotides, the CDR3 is TGTGCCAGCAGCAAAGCTGATCGGGATCCGTACAATGAGCAGTTCTTC.

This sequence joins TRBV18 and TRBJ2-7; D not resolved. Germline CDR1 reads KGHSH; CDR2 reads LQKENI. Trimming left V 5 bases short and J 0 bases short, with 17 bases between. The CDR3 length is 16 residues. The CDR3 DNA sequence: TGTGCCAGCTCAAAGACCTCCGGGCTCACCTCCTACGAGCAGTACTTC. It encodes CASSKTSGLTSYEQYF.

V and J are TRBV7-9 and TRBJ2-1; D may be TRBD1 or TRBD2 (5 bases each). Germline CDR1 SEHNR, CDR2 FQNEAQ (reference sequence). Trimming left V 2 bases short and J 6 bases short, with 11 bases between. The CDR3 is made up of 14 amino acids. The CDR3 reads CASSLSGPANEQFF. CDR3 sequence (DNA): TGTGCCAGCAGCTTATCGGGACCCGCCAATGAGCAGTTCTTC.

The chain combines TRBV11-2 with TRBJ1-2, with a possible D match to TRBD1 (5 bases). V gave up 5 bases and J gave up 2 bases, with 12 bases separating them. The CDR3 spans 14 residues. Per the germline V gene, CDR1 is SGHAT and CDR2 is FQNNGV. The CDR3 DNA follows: TGTGCCAGCAGCCCCGGGACGGTGAACTATGGCTACACCTTC. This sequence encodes CASSPGTVNYGYTF.

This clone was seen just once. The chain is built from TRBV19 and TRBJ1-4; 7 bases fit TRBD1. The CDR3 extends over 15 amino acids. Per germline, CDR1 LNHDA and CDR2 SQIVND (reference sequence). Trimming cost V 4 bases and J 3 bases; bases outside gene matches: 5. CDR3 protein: CASSRDRVANEKLFF. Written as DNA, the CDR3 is TGTGCCAGTAGTAGAGACAGGGTGGCTAATGAAAAACTGTTTTTT.

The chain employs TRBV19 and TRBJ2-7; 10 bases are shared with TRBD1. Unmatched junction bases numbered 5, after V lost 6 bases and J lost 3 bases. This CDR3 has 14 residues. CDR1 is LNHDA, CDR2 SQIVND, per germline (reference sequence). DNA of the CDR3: TGTGCCAGTAGACCGGGACAGGGGCTCTACGAGCAGTACTTC. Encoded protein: CASRPGQGLYEQYF. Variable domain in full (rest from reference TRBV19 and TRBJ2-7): DGGITQSPKYLFRKEGQNVTLSCEQNLNHDAMYWYRQDPGQGLRLIYYSQIVNDFQKGDIAEGYSVSREKKESFPLTVTSAQKNPTAFYLCASRPGQGLYEQYFGPGTRLTVT.

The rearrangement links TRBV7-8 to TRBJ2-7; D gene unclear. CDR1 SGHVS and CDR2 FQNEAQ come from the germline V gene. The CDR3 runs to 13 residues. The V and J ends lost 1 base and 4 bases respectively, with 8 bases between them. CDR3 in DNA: TGTGCCAGCAGCTTAGTTGGTCAATACGAGCAGTACTTC. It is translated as CASSLVGQYEQYF.

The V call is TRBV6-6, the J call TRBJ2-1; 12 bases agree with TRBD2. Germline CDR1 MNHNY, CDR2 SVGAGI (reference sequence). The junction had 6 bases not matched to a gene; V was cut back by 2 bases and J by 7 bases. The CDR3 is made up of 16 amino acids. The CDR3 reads CASSYPTSGSGNEQFF. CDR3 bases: TGTGCCAGCAGTTACCCGACTAGCGGGAGTGGGAATGAGCAGTTCTTC.

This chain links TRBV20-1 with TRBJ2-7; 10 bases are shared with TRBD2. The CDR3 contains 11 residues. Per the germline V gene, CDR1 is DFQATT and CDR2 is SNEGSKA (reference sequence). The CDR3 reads CRAGGPYEQYF. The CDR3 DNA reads TGCAGAGCGGGAGGGCCTTACGAGCAGTACTTC.

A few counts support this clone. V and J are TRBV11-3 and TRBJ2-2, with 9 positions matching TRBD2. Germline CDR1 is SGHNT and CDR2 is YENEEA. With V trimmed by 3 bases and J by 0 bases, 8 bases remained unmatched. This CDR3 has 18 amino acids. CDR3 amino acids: CASSFSGRVRSNTGELFF. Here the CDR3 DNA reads TGTGCCAGCAGCTTTAGCGGGAGAGTTCGATCGAACACCGGGGAGCTGTTTTTT.

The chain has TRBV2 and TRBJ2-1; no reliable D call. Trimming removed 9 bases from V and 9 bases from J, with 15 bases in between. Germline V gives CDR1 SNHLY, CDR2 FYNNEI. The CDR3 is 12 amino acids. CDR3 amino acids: CASLPPTSEQFF. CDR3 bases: TGTGCCAGTTTACCCCCTACCAGTGAGCAGTTCTTC.

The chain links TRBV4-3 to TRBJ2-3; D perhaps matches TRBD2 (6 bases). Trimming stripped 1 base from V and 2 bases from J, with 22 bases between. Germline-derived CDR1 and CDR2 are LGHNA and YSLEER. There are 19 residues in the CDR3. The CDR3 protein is CASSQGIKWREPPTDTQYF. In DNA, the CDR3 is TGCGCCAGCAGCCAAGGGATCAAATGGCGGGAACCGCCCACAGATACGCAGTATTTT.

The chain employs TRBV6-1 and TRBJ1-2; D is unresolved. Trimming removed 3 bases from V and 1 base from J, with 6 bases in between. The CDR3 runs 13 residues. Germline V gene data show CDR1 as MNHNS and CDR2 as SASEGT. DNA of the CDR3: TGTGCCAGCAGTGAGAGTCGTAACTATGGCTACACCTTC. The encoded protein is CASSESRNYGYTF.

This CDR3 reads CAISAGGPNNQPQHF. The CDR3 DNA reads TGTGCCATCAGTGCGGGGGGGCCGAACAATCAGCCCCAGCATTTT. The chain is built from TRBV10-3 and TRBJ1-5; weak D call: TRBD1 (6 bases). Looked up from germline, CDR1 is ENHRY and CDR2 is SYGVKD. V lost 4 bases to trimming and J lost 3 bases, with 13 bases between them. The CDR3 runs 15 residues.

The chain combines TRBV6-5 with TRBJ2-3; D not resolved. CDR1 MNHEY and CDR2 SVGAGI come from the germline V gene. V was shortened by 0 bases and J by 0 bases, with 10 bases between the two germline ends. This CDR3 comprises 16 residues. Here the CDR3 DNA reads TGTGCCAGCAGTTACTCGCGTATATCGAGCACAGATACGCAGTATTTT. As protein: CASSYSRISSTDTQYF.

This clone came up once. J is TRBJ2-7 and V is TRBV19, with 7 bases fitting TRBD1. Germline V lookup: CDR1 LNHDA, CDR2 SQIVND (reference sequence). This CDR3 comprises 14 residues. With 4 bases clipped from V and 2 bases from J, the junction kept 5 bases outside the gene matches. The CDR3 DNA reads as TGTGCCAGTAGTAGCCCGGGACAGACCTACGAGCAGTACTTC. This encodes CASSSPGQTYEQYF.

Here the CDR3 DNA reads TGTGCCAGCAGCTTAGATCAAGGGGCTGAAAAACTGTTTTTT. This translates into CASSLDQGAEKLFF. The chain has TRBV11-3 and TRBJ1-4; tentative D call: TRBD1 (5 bases). CDR3 length: 14 residues. Germline CDR1 SGHNT, CDR2 YENEEA. V dropped 0 bases and J dropped 7 bases, with 9 bases sitting between them.

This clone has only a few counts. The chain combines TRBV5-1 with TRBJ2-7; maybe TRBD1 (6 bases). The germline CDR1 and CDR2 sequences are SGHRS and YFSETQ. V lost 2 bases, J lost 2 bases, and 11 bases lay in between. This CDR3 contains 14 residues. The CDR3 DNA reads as TGCGCCAGCAGCTTCGGGACACTCACCTACGAGCAGTACTTC. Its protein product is CASSFGTLTYEQYF.

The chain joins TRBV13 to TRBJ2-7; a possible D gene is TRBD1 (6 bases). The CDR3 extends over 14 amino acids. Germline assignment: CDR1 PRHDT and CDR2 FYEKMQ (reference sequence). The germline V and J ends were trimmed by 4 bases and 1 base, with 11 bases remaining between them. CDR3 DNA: TGTGCCAGCAGCTCAACCAGGGGATCCTACGAGCAGTACTTC. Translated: CASSSTRGSYEQYF. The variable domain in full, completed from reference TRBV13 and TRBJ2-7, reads AAGVIQSPRHLIKEKRETATLKCYPIPRHDTVYWYQQGPGQDPQFLISFYEKMQSDKGSIPDRFSAQQFSDYHSELNMSSLELGDSALYFCASSSTRGSYEQYFGPGTRLTVT.

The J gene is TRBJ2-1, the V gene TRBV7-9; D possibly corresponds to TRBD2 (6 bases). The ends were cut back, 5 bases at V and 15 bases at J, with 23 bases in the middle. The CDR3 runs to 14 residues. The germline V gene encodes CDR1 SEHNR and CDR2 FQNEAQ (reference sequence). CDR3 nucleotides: TGTGCCAGCAGCGCCCGGGACTTGGGGACCCGGGTGTTCTTC. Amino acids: CASSARDLGTRVFF.

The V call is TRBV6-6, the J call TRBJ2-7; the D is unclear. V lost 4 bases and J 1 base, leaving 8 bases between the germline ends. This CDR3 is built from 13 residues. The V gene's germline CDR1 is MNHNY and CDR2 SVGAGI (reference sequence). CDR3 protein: CASSLVGSYEQYF. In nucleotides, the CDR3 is TGTGCCAGCAGTTTGGTCGGATCCTACGAGCAGTACTTC.

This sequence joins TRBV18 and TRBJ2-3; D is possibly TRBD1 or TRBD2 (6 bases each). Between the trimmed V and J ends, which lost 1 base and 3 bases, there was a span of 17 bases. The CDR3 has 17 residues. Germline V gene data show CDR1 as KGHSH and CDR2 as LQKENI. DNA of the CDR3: TGTGCCAGCTCACCACTATCGGGGGCTGCTTGGACAGATACGCAGTATTTT. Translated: CASSPLSGAAWTDTQYF.

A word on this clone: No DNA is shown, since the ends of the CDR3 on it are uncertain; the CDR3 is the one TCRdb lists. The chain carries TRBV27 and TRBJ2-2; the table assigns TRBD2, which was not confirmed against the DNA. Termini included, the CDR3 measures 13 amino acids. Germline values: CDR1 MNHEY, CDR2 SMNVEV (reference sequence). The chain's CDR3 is CASSSSNTGELFF.

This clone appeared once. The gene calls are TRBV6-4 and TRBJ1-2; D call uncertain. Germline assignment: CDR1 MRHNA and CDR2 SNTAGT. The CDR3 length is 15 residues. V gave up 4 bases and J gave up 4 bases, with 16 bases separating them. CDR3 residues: CASSVDFSGAYGYTF. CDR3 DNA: TGTGCCAGCAGTGTCGACTTTTCGGGAGCCTATGGCTACACCTTC.